A single sample is the source of the 15 T cell receptor beta chains below, sequenced in a study of blood T cell repertoires in COVID-19. Produced via immunoSEQ multiplex PCR; TCRdb's table is partial and in-frame only. The table lists some 100,000 clones, roughly 88% of them singletons. The material sequenced was peripheral blood. These receptors were obtained from a man aged 45-65 years with COVID-19, enrolled during active disease.

V and J are TRBV7-2 and TRBJ1-3; D remains unclear. The germline gives CDR1 SGHTA, CDR2 FQGNSA. Trimming removed 5 bases at V and 0 bases at J, with 8 bases between. The CDR3 runs 14 residues. CDR3 coding DNA: TGTGCCAGCAGCCAAGCGTACTCTGGAAACACCATATATTTT. This codes for CASSQAYSGNTIYF.

This clone has just one count. The chain is built from TRBV29-1 and TRBJ2-3, with a tentative D call TRBD2 (6 bases). CDR3 length: 14 amino acids. CDR1 SQVTM and CDR2 ANQGSEA come from the germline V gene. The germline V and J ends were trimmed by 4 bases and 1 base, with 12 bases remaining between them. The CDR3 region is CSVGGVSRTDTQYF. Here the CDR3 DNA reads TGCAGCGTTGGGGGGGTTAGTCGCACAGATACGCAGTATTTT.

V gene TRBV7-9 combines with J gene TRBJ1-5, with 9 bases that match TRBD1. Germline CDR1 and CDR2: SEHNR and FQNEAQ (reference sequence). Germline trimming cut 4 bases from V and 0 bases from J; bases unmatched to any gene: 4. This CDR3 contains 16 residues. In nucleotides, the CDR3 is TGTGCCAGCAGCTACGGGACAGGGCCTAGCAATCAGCCCCAGCATTTT. This codes for CASSYGTGPSNQPQHF. Full variable domain (remainder filled in from reference TRBV7-9 and TRBJ1-5): DTGVSQNPRHKITKRGQNVTFRCDPISEHNRLYWYRQTLGQGPEFLTYFQNEAQLEKSRLLSDRFSAERPKGSFSTLEIQRTEQGDSAMYLCASSYGTGPSNQPQHFGDGTRLSIL.

V and J are TRBV19 and TRBJ2-6; 7 bases match TRBD1. The V gene's germline CDR1 is LNHDA and CDR2 SQIVND (reference sequence). V was pared by 7 bases and J by 0 bases, with 9 bases of the junction left unmatched. The CDR3 is made up of 17 amino acids. CDR3 amino acids: CASTRGRSISGANVLTF. DNA for the CDR3: TGTGCCAGTACGAGGGGGCGCTCTATCTCTGGGGCCAACGTCCTGACTTTC.

The J gene is TRBJ1-3, the V gene TRBV5-1; 8 positions agree with TRBD1. This CDR3 has 17 amino acids. Germline CDR1 is SGHRS and CDR2 is YFSETQ. J was trimmed by 2 bases and V by 2 bases; bases with no gene match: 9. Here the CDR3 reads CASSFGTGTGTGNTIYF. The CDR3 bases are TGCGCCAGCAGCTTCGGCACCGGGACAGGAACTGGAAACACCATATATTTT.

This clone occurred a few times. V gene TRBV6-2 or TRBV6-3 combines with J gene TRBJ1-2, with D perhaps TRBD1 (5 bases). With 2 bases removed from V and 13 bases from J, the gap between germline ends came to 11 bases. CDR1 is MNHEY and CDR2 is SVGEGT in the germline V gene. The CDR3 runs to 11 residues. The CDR3 is CASSYDSRVTF. CDR3 in DNA: TGTGCCAGCAGTTACGACAGTCGGGTCACCTTC.

The genes are TRBV5-1 and TRBJ2-1; 9 bases are a match to TRBD2. V lost 1 base and J lost 8; bases outside the gene matches: 7. This CDR3 has 15 amino acids. Germline loops: CDR1 SGHRS, CDR2 YFSETQ. CDR3 residues: CASSLSSGALDEQFF. The CDR3 DNA sequence: TGCGCCAGCAGCTTGTCTAGCGGGGCTCTGGATGAGCAGTTCTTC.

V gene TRBV2 combines with J gene TRBJ2-7; 10 bases agree with TRBD1. Germline V gene sequence: CDR1 SNHLY, CDR2 FYNNEI. J lost 5 bases, V lost 6 bases, and 10 bases had no gene match. This CDR3 region has 15 residues. This CDR3 is CASSQTETGGHEQYF. In DNA form, the CDR3 reads TGTGCCAGCAGCCAAACAGAGACAGGGGGCCACGAGCAGTACTTC.

The rearrangement joins TRBV5-5 to TRBJ2-3; TRBD1 matches at 7 bases. The CDR3 is 15 residues long. Germline CDR1 SGHKS, CDR2 YYEKEE (reference sequence). Trimming took 7 bases from V and 5 from J; bases not matched to a gene: 13. The CDR3 spells CASRQGVITLDTQYF. CDR3 nucleotides: TGTGCCAGCCGCCAGGGGGTCATAACCCTAGATACGCAGTATTTT.

The CDR3 bases are TGTGCCAGCAGCCGATCAGGGGACAACACAGATACGCAGTATTTT. Its protein product is CASSRSGDNTDTQYF. The V and J genes are TRBV4-2 and TRBJ2-3; D possibly corresponds to TRBD1 (6 bases). Germline assignment: CDR1 LGHNA and CDR2 YNFKEQ. This CDR3 has 15 residues. V shed 4 bases and J shed 2 bases, with 13 bases lying between them.

This chain links TRBV7-8 with TRBJ2-3; 10 bases agree with TRBD2. Per germline, CDR1 SGHVS and CDR2 FQNEAQ. This CDR3 is 15 amino acids long. J lost 3 bases, V lost 3 bases, and 3 bases had no gene match. CDR3 amino acids: CASSFLAGVTDTQYF. CDR3 DNA sequence: TGTGCCAGCAGCTTTCTAGCGGGGGTAACAGATACGCAGTATTTT.

The chain recombines TRBV7-2 with TRBJ1-2; 8 bases map to TRBD1. From germline, CDR1 is SGHTA and CDR2 FQGNSA. V was clipped by 1 base and J by 7 bases; unmatched bases: 2. The CDR3 contains 13 residues. CDR3 sequence: CASSLVTGAGYTF. The CDR3 bases are TGTGCCAGCAGCTTAGTGACAGGGGCTGGCTACACCTTC.

This chain connects TRBV20-1 to TRBJ1-1; weak D call: TRBD1 (6 bases). This CDR3 contains 13 residues. Germline V gene data show CDR1 as DFQATT and CDR2 as SNEGSKA (reference sequence). Deletions cut 3 bases from V and 6 bases from J, with 14 bases between. Here the CDR3 reads CSASGGLWSEAFF. The CDR3 nucleotides are TGCAGTGCTAGTGGGGGGCTCTGGTCTGAAGCTTTCTTT.

This clone was counted between two and nine times. The chain employs TRBV5-5 and TRBJ1-6; TRBD1 might be the D (6 bases). This CDR3 is built from 12 residues. V gave up 2 bases and J gave up 13 bases, with 10 bases separating them. Germline V gene sequence: CDR1 SGHKS, CDR2 YYEKEE (reference sequence). The CDR3 here is CASSFRGDPLHF. CDR3 coding DNA: TGTGCCAGCAGCTTCAGGGGTGACCCCCTCCACTTT.

The chain couples TRBV27 to TRBJ1-5, with D perhaps matching TRBD1 (6 bases). The V gene's germline CDR1 is MNHEY and CDR2 SMNVEV (reference sequence). The CDR3 covers 15 residues. V was clipped by 0 bases and J by 7 bases, with 13 bases between them. The CDR3 nucleotides are TGTGCCAGCAGTTTATCGTATGGGGGCGGACAGCCCCAGCATTTT. Translating it yields CASSLSYGGGQPQHF.